Listed here are 32 T cell receptor beta chains from one sample, sequenced in a study of blood T cell repertoires in COVID-19. Clones were read by immunoSEQ multiplex PCR, and TCRdb kept only the in-frame ones, dropping some. The sample includes roughly 250,000 clones, about four fifths of them seen just once. Input material: peripheral blood. The source of these receptors is a woman aged 40 to 50 who had recovered from COVID-19.

The rearrangement uses TRBV10-2 and TRBJ1-3, with D perhaps matching TRBD1 (5 bases). CDR3 size: 15 residues. Germline values: CDR1 WSHSY, CDR2 SAAADI. Deletions cut 1 base from V and 3 bases from J, with 10 bases between. As DNA, the CDR3 is TGCGCCAGCAGTGAGTGGGGGGTCGGTGGAAACACCATATATTTT. It translates to CASSEWGVGGNTIYF.

Turning to this clone: At one end, the junction sequence differs from germline, possibly due to a read error. The chain carries TRBV18 and TRBJ2-3; 8 nucleotides align to TRBD2. The germline gives CDR1 KGHSH, CDR2 LQKENI. This CDR3 is built from 15 residues. CDR3 in amino acids: CASSPPAGGTDTQYF. The CDR3, as DNA: TGTGCCAGCTCCCCACCCGCGGGGGGTACAGATACGCAGTATTTT.

The chain uses TRBV5-1 and TRBJ1-2, with D tentatively TRBD1 (5 bases). The CDR3 is 13 amino acids. V shed 1 base and J shed 6 bases, with 10 bases lying between them. Germline V gene lookup returns CDR1 SGHRS and CDR2 YFSETQ. In DNA, the CDR3 is TGCGCCAGCAGCTTGCAGGGAGGGGATGGCTACACCTTC. Amino acid sequence: CASSLQGGDGYTF.

A single count supports this clone. The CDR3 spells CAVRDSGEKLFF. The CDR3 nucleotides are TGTGCCGTTCGTGACTCGGGTGAAAAACTGTTTTTT. The J gene is TRBJ1-4, the V gene TRBV28; D is ambiguous. The length of the CDR3 is 12 residues. CDR1 is MDHEN and CDR2 is SYDVKM in the germline V gene. Between the trimmed V and J ends, which lost 11 bases and 7 bases, there was a span of 14 bases.

The chain uses TRBV12-3 or TRBV12-4 and TRBJ1-2, with no clear D. CDR3 size: 12 residues. V was clipped by 1 base and J by 6 bases, with 6 bases between them. For the CDR3, the DNA is TGTGCCAGCAGTTTAGGTCAGAATGGCTACACCTTC. It encodes CASSLGQNGYTF.

The V call is TRBV3-1 (or the pseudogene TRBV3-2), the J call TRBJ2-5, with a possible D match to TRBD2 (6 bases). The V end was cut by 3 bases, the J end by 4 bases, with 15 bases between. This CDR3 contains 15 residues. Germline V CDR1 and CDR2: LGHDT, YNNKEL (reference sequence). The CDR3 DNA reads TGTGCCAGCAGCCAGCTAGTTAGCGGTCCAGAGACCCAGTACTTC. Amino acids: CASSQLVSGPETQYF.

This chain joins TRBV10-3 and TRBJ1-1, with 8 bases that match TRBD1. The V gene end was trimmed by 6 bases and the J gene end by 3 bases; junction bases not matched to a gene: 3. The CDR3 contains 13 residues. In germline, CDR1 is ENHRY, CDR2 SYGVKD. The CDR3 nucleotides read TGTGCCATCAGAGAGGACAGGGACACTGAAGCTTTCTTT. Translation gives CAIREDRDTEAFF.

The chain is built from TRBV10-3 and TRBJ2-7, with 9 bases that match TRBD1. CDR1 is ENHRY, CDR2 SYGVKD, per germline. V shed 3 bases, J shed 6 bases, and the junction held 12 bases outside the gene matches. This CDR3 has 16 amino acids. The CDR3 sequence: CAISDYRTGVSLEQYF. The CDR3 bases are TGTGCCATCAGTGACTACCGGACAGGGGTGAGTCTCGAGCAGTACTTC.

This chain links TRBV6-5 with TRBJ2-2; D might be TRBD1 (6 bases). Trimming removed 7 bases at V and 3 bases at J, with 12 bases between. The CDR3 extends over 14 amino acids. CDR1 is MNHEY, CDR2 SVGAGI, per germline. The CDR3 DNA follows: TGTGCCAGCATCCGGGACAAAGACACCGGGGAGCTGTTTTTT. Translating gives CASIRDKDTGELFF.

This clone was counted a few times. The chain uses TRBV10-3 and TRBJ2-7; D is undetermined. The CDR3 is 15 amino acids. The V end lost 6 bases, the J end lost 0 bases, and 15 bases lay between the germline ends. Germline V gene data show CDR1 as ENHRY and CDR2 as SYGVKD. CDR3 bases: TGTGCCATCAGCACTGAGAGGCAAGGCTCCTACGAGCAGTACTTC. Translated, it gives CAISTERQGSYEQYF.

The chain carries TRBV11-2 and TRBJ2-5, with a tentative D call TRBD2 (6 bases). Trimming shortened V by 4 bases and J by 3 bases, and 12 bases separated the two germline ends. The CDR3 is 14 residues long. Per germline, CDR1 SGHAT and CDR2 FQNNGV. CDR3 region: CASSSYREKETQYF. The CDR3 region has the DNA TGTGCCAGCAGCTCCTACCGGGAGAAAGAGACCCAGTACTTC.

This clone was seen a single time. The chain carries TRBV19 and TRBJ2-2; D is ambiguous. CDR1 and CDR2 (germline): LNHDA, SQIVND (reference sequence). CDR3 length: 14 residues. Trimming cost V 4 bases and J 3 bases, with 9 bases left between them. CDR3 DNA: TGTGCCAGTAGTAGCCCGACACACACCGGGGAGCTGTTTTTT. Amino acid sequence: CASSSPTHTGELFF.

The V and J genes are TRBV5-5 and TRBJ2-7, with D tentatively TRBD2 (6 bases). The V gene's germline CDR1 is SGHKS and CDR2 YYEKEE (reference sequence). Trimming cost V 1 base and J 3 bases, with 14 bases left between them. This CDR3 has 15 residues. This CDR3 reads CASSLSAEGLYEQYF. In DNA, the CDR3 is TGTGCCAGCAGCTTGTCGGCGGAGGGACTCTACGAGCAGTACTTC.

This clone was observed a handful of times. This chain connects TRBV5-6 to TRBJ1-6; possible D gene TRBD1, 5 bases. CDR1 SGHDT and CDR2 YYEEEE come from the germline V gene. V was cut by 4 bases and J by 7 bases, with 12 bases left in between. CDR3 length: 14 amino acids. CDR3 sequence (DNA): TGTGCCAGCAGCCCGGGACTAGGGAATTCACCCCTCCACTTT. Residues: CASSPGLGNSPLHF. The variable domain in full, with the rest retrieved from reference TRBV5-6 and TRBJ1-6, is DAGVTQSPTHLIKTRGQQVTLRCSPKSGHDTVSWYQQALGQGPQFIFQYYEEEERQRGNFPDRFSGHQFPNYSSELNVNALLLGDSALYLCASSPGLGNSPLHFGNGTRLTVT.

V gene TRBV19 combines with J gene TRBJ1-1; D gene ambiguous. V shed 4 bases and J shed 6 bases, with 15 bases lying between them. This CDR3 spans 14 amino acids. From germline, CDR1 is LNHDA and CDR2 SQIVND (reference sequence). CDR3 residues: CASSKDGVVAEAFF. The CDR3 DNA sequence: TGTGCCAGTAGTAAGGACGGGGTAGTCGCTGAAGCTTTCTTT.

J is TRBJ1-4 and V is TRBV5-1, with D perhaps matching TRBD1 (6 bases). The V gene's germline CDR1 is SGHRS and CDR2 YFSETQ. The CDR3 length is 12 residues. The V end lost 5 bases, the J end lost 7 bases, and 9 bases lay between the germline ends. Here the CDR3 reads CASRSDSEKLFF. The CDR3 DNA reads as TGCGCCAGCAGGTCGGACAGTGAAAAACTGTTTTTT.

Remarks on this clone: The sample holds other DNA sequences that translate to the same CDR3. This chain's CDR3 is CASSLGQQNTEAFF. The CDR3 nucleotides are TGCGCCAGCAGCCTGGGACAGCAGAACACTGAAGCTTTCTTT. The V call is TRBV5-1, the J call TRBJ1-1, with 7 bases that match TRBD1. This CDR3 is 14 amino acids long. J lost 1 base, V lost 4 bases, and 4 bases had no gene match. The V gene's germline CDR1 is SGHRS and CDR2 YFSETQ.

This chain connects TRBV30 to TRBJ2-5; 8 bases match TRBD1. The CDR3 contains 14 residues. Germline-derived CDR1 and CDR2 are GTSNPN and SVGIG (reference sequence). Trimming at V came to 1 base and at J to 3 bases, leaving 4 bases not matched to a gene. The CDR3: CAWSGAGGKETQYF. The CDR3 DNA follows: TGTGCCTGGAGTGGGGCAGGGGGCAAAGAGACCCAGTACTTC.

CDR3 nucleotides: TGTGCCAGCAGTTTTGCCAGGGGTTTTCAGCCCCAGCATTTT. This gives the protein CASSFARGFQPQHF. The chain recombines TRBV27 with TRBJ1-5, with a weak D call TRBD1 (6 bases). The CDR3 contains 14 residues. Germline lookup yields CDR1 MNHEY and CDR2 SMNVEV (reference sequence). Deletions cut 3 bases from V and 6 bases from J, with 12 bases between.

As regards this clone: This same CDR3 is encoded by further DNA sequences in the sample. V is TRBV3-1 (or the pseudogene TRBV3-2) and J is TRBJ1-6; D ambiguous. The germline V gene encodes CDR1 LGHDT and CDR2 YNNKEL (reference sequence). The V end was cut by 0 bases, the J end by 9 bases, with 6 bases between. CDR3 length: 13 amino acids. CDR3 sequence (DNA): TGTGCCAGCAGCCAAGATCGCAGTTCACCCCTCCACTTT. Translated: CASSQDRSSPLHF.

This clone was seen more than once but under ten times. The chain is built from TRBV11-2 and TRBJ2-3; TRBD1 aligns across 7 bases. Germline V gene sequence: CDR1 SGHAT, CDR2 FQNNGV. Germline trimming cut 1 base from V and 6 bases from J; bases unmatched to any gene: 7. This CDR3 has 15 amino acids. The CDR3 sequence: CASSLGGQGGDTQYF. The CDR3 coding sequence is TGTGCCAGCAGCTTAGGAGGTCAAGGGGGCGATACGCAGTATTTT.

V is TRBV12-3 or TRBV12-4 and J is TRBJ1-2, with a possible D match to TRBD1 (5 bases). This CDR3 is built from 12 residues. V gave up 3 bases and J gave up 8 bases, with 10 bases separating them. The CDR3 DNA follows: TGTGCCAGCAGTTTTGACAGAACCGGCTACACCTTC. It specifies CASSFDRTGYTF.

V and J are TRBV7-9 and TRBJ1-2; D is ambiguous. Germline V lookup: CDR1 SEHNR, CDR2 FQNEAQ (reference sequence). The CDR3 loop spans 12 amino acids. V was pared by 6 bases and J by 3 bases, with 8 bases between. CDR3 residues: CASSSGDYGYTF. For the CDR3, the DNA is TGTGCCAGCAGTTCCGGGGACTATGGCTACACCTTC. Together with reference TRBV7-9 and TRBJ1-2, the CDR3 gives the full variable domain: DTGVSQNPRHKITKRGQNVTFRCDPISEHNRLYWYRQTLGQGPEFLTYFQNEAQLEKSRLLSDRFSAERPKGSFSTLEIQRTEQGDSAMYLCASSSGDYGYTFGSGTRLTVV.

This clone was seen a few times. The J gene is TRBJ2-5, the V gene TRBV2, with TRBD2 matching 10 bases. This CDR3 has 14 residues. The trim removed 6 bases at V and 5 bases at J, leaving 6 bases unmatched. Germline loops: CDR1 SNHLY, CDR2 FYNNEI. The CDR3 sequence is CASRRSGGAETQYF. For the CDR3, the DNA is TGTGCCAGCAGACGAAGCGGGGGGGCGGAGACCCAGTACTTC.

The V call is TRBV7-2, the J call TRBJ1-4; possibly TRBD1 for D (6 bases). Trimming took off 5 bases at V and 8 bases at J, with 18 bases between the two ends. The CDR3 runs to 15 residues. The germline V gene encodes CDR1 SGHTA and CDR2 FQGNSA. The CDR3 DNA sequence: TGTGCCAGCAGCCAACCTACATTGGGGGCCGAAAAACTGTTTTTT. Translation: CASSQPTLGAEKLFF.

J is TRBJ1-4 and V is TRBV6-5, with 9 bases identical to TRBD1. The CDR3 covers 14 residues. V was pared by 7 bases and J by 8 bases, with 8 bases of the junction left unmatched. Germline lookup yields CDR1 MNHEY and CDR2 SVGAGI. CDR3 sequence: CASKSQTGGEKLFF. As DNA, the CDR3 is TGTGCCAGCAAGTCTCAGACAGGGGGAGAAAAACTGTTTTTT.

The chain uses TRBV6-5 and TRBJ1-4; D unresolved. CDR1 is MNHEY, CDR2 SVGAGI, per germline. V was cut by 6 bases and J by 11 bases, with 13 bases left in between. The CDR3 totals 12 residues. Here the CDR3 reads CASRSPGDKLFF. The CDR3 coding sequence is TGTGCCAGCAGGAGCCCGGGAGACAAACTGTTTTTT.

The chain couples TRBV2 to TRBJ1-6; possibly TRBD1 for D (5 bases). The CDR3 loop spans 13 amino acids. V lost 8 bases, J lost 7 bases, and 12 bases lay in between. The germline V gene has CDR1 SNHLY and CDR2 FYNNEI. In nucleotides, the CDR3 is TGTGCCAGCTGGCGCAGGGCCAATTCACCCCTCCACTTT. Encoded protein: CASWRRANSPLHF.

This clone was seen more than once but under ten times. V is TRBV10-3 and J is TRBJ2-2; 11 bases map to TRBD1. This CDR3 has 16 residues. V lost 3 bases, J lost 4 bases, and 4 bases stayed unmatched. Per the germline V gene, CDR1 is ENHRY and CDR2 is SYGVKD. CDR3 residues: CAISDSGTGGTGELFF. The CDR3 coding sequence is TGTGCCATCAGTGATTCCGGGACAGGGGGCACCGGGGAGCTGTTTTTT.

The V gene is TRBV6-6, the J gene TRBJ1-1; tentatively, D is TRBD1 (5 bases). The germline V and J ends were trimmed by 2 bases and 6 bases, with 13 bases remaining between them. The germline V gene has CDR1 MNHNY and CDR2 SVGAGI (reference sequence). This CDR3 contains 14 residues. The CDR3 DNA reads TGTGCCAGCAGTTACGGGCAGGGAAGGGCTGAAGCTTTCTTT. Protein product: CASSYGQGRAEAFF.

This clone has only a few counts. The chain links TRBV7-2 to TRBJ1-5, with D possibly matching TRBD1 (6 bases). Trimming stripped 2 bases from V and 2 bases from J, with 7 bases between. The germline gives CDR1 SGHTA, CDR2 FQGNSA. The CDR3 covers 14 residues. CDR3 DNA: TGTGCCAGCAGCTTACAGGGGCGCAATCAGCCCCAGCATTTT. This gives the protein CASSLQGRNQPQHF.

The chain uses TRBV6-5 and TRBJ1-1, with D perhaps matching TRBD1 (5 bases). Germline CDR1 MNHEY, CDR2 SVGAGI. This CDR3 region has 15 residues. Trimming removed 2 bases from V and 3 bases from J, with 13 bases in between. The CDR3 DNA reads as TGTGCCAGCAGTTACCCGGGACTGGAGGACACTGAAGCTTTCTTT. Translation: CASSYPGLEDTEAFF.